This entry describes one TCR beta chain. Sequencing libraries of TCR beta were made by UMI-labeled 5' RACE. TCRdb reanalyzed the 5' RACE reads and collapses them to one entry per CDR3 protein, without DNA. The sample table sets out 9,500 to 12,000 distinct CDR3 sequences. The entry originates in a study of human CD8 memory T cell subsets. The authors identified stem-like memory CD8+ T cells (TSTEM) as CCR7+ PD-1- TIGIT-. CDR3 length: 16 residues. CDR1 is SGHVS and CDR2 is FQNEAQ in the germline V gene. The clonotype was recovered from a human donor in good health. Sequenced input: CD8+ stem-like memory T cells (TSCM and TCM) sorted from PBMCs. Indicated subset: stem-like memory CD8 T cells (TSTEM), CCR7+ PD-1- TIGIT-. This chain connects TRBV7-8 to TRBJ2-3. CDR3 sequence: CASSLVNQVFTDTQYF. Combining the CDR3 with reference TRBV7-8 and TRBJ2-3 gives the whole variable domain GAGVSQSPRYKVAKRGQDVALRCDPISGHVSLFWYQQALGQGPEFLTYFQNEAQLDKSGLPSDRFFAERPEGSVSTLKIQRTQQEDSAVYLCASSLVNQVFTDTQYFGPGTRLTVL.